A selection of T cell receptor beta chains follows, all from one sample in a study of regulatory T cells in long-lasting Graves disease. TCRdb re-called the multiplex PCR reads through MiXCR, storing one row per CDR3 protein. The repertoire has about 540,000 distinct CDR3 sequences, around an eighth of them found once; the top ten carry about 10%. Another study also made use of these data, one on T cells in Graves' hyperthyroidism and ophthalmopathy.

The specimen comprised peripheral blood mononuclear cells (PBMCs), sampled at new diagnosis, from a patient treated with antithyroid drugs. These receptor sequences come from a man aged 30 to 45 with Graves disease. The CDR3 runs from the conserved cysteine through the conserved F or W. The order of the fields is V gene, J gene, clone size, D gene, CDR3 protein, CDR3 DNA. A D gene is named only where the DNA matches it firmly. Only some rows state a clone size, as once, few, many or a class for expanded clones.

TRBV27	TRBJ2-3	-	TRBD2	CASSFGTSEKGIPDTQYF	TGTGCCAGCAGTTTCGGGACTAGCGAAAAGGGAATCCCAGATACGCAGTATTTT
TRBV6-4	TRBJ1-5	-	-	CASSPSRTGSNQPQHF	TGTGCCAGCAGTCCCAGTCGGACTGGTAGCAATCAGCCCCAGCATTTT
TRBV20-1	TRBJ2-7	-	TRBD1	CSARGGQMRYEQYF	TGCAGTGCTCGAGGGGGACAGATGAGGTACGAGCAGTACTTC
TRBV28	TRBJ1-1	many	-	CASSRDVPNTEAFF	TGTGCCAGCAGCAGGGACGTCCCGAACACTGAAGCTTTCTTT
TRBV7-3	TRBJ2-3	-	TRBD2	CASSFGGGSADTQYF	TGTGCCAGCAGCTTCGGGGGGGGGTCAGCAGATACGCAGTATTTT
TRBV13	TRBJ2-5	many	TRBD2	CASSPFLAGETQYF	TGTGCCAGCAGCCCCTTCCTAGCGGGAGAGACCCAGTACTTC
TRBV4-1	TRBJ2-3	many	-	CASSQDRAGSDTQYF	TGCGCCAGCAGCCAAGATCGCGCGGGGTCAGATACGCAGTATTTT
TRBV7-9	TRBJ2-1	many	-	CASSLAQYVTQFF	TGTGCCAGCAGCTTAGCGCAATACGTGACGCAGTTCTTC
TRBV12-3/TRBV12-4	TRBJ2-2	few	TRBD2	CASRPTSGVTGELFF	TGTGCCAGCAGGCCGACTAGCGGGGTAACCGGGGAGCTGTTTTTT
TRBV4-2	TRBJ1-2	few	-	CASSQDAGNYGYTF	TGTGCCAGCAGCCAAGACGCGGGGAACTATGGCTACACCTTC
TRBV2	TRBJ2-6	many	TRBD1	CASRTGSSGANVLTF	TGTGCCAGCAGGACAGGGAGCTCTGGGGCCAACGTCCTGACTTTC
TRBV5-6	TRBJ2-5	-	-	CASSLTFGETQYF	TGTGCCAGCAGCTTAACTTTTGGGGAGACCCAGTACTTC
TRBV9	TRBJ2-2	many	-	CASRDTRNTGELFF	TGTGCCAGCAGGGATACGCGAAACACCGGGGAGCTGTTTTTT
TRBV6-1	TRBJ2-4	-	TRBD2	CASSILAGNDAQYF	TGTGCCAGCAGTATCCTAGCGGGGAACGACGCTCAGTACTTC
TRBV27	TRBJ2-3	-	-	CASSLGLGLETDTQYF	TGTGCCAGCAGTTTAGGTTTAGGTCTGGAAACAGATACGCAGTATTTT
TRBV7-2	TRBJ2-1	many	-	CASSPGLLTDEQFF	TGTGCCAGCAGCCCTGGACTTCTCACCGATGAGCAGTTCTTC
TRBV27	TRBJ1-1	-	-	CASSLRGQGSEAFF	TGTGCCAGCAGCCTACGAGGGCAAGGATCTGAAGCTTTCTTT
TRBV30	TRBJ1-1	few	-	CAWSLTQVGKAFF	TGTGCCTGGAGTCTGACCCAGGTTGGTAAAGCTTTCTTT
TRBV12-3/TRBV12-4	TRBJ1-1	many	-	CASSLNRVTEAFF	TGTGCCAGCAGTTTAAACAGGGTCACTGAAGCTTTCTTT
TRBV30	TRBJ2-7	-	TRBD1	CAWTTTGQGSDEQYF	TGTGCCTGGACAACGACGGGACAGGGTAGCGACGAGCAGTACTTC
TRBV6-2/TRBV6-3	TRBJ2-1	few	-	CASSARQSGLNEQFF	TGTGCCAGCAGTGCCCGGCAGTCTGGTCTCAATGAGCAGTTCTTC
TRBV19	TRBJ1-1	-	-	CASMIGGTNTEAFF	TGTGCCAGTATGATAGGCGGAACGAACACTGAAGCTTTCTTT
TRBV9	TRBJ2-7	-	TRBD1	CASSVGDSNYEQYF	TGTGCCAGCAGCGTAGGGGACAGCAACTACGAGCAGTACTTC
TRBV5-4	TRBJ2-7	-	-	CASSFDRTAYEQYF	TGTGCCAGCAGCTTCGACAGGACCGCCTACGAGCAGTACTTC
TRBV29-1	TRBJ2-7	many	TRBD2	CSVDLDSGHSYEQYF	TGCAGCGTTGACCTTGATAGCGGGCACTCCTACGAGCAGTACTTC
TRBV5-1	TRBJ2-7	few	TRBD2	CASSLVAGGPHEQYF	TGCGCCAGCAGCTTGGTGGCGGGAGGGCCCCACGAGCAGTACTTC
TRBV11-2	TRBJ1-1	many	-	CASSSVTRVPSTEAFF	TGTGCCAGCAGCTCTGTAACTAGGGTTCCATCCACTGAAGCTTTCTTT
TRBV5-1	TRBJ2-2	-	-	CASSLEWRPGELFF	TGCGCCAGCAGCTTGGAATGGCGTCCCGGGGAGCTGTTTTTT
TRBV24-1	TRBJ1-2	-	-	CATSASVGGYTF	TGTGCCACCAGTGCCTCAGTTGGTGGCTACACCTTC
TRBV19	TRBJ2-1	many	-	CASSIDSSRATYNEQFF	TGTGCCAGTAGTATAGACTCCTCGCGGGCAACCTACAATGAGCAGTTCTTC
TRBV2	TRBJ2-1	many	TRBD1	CASSFDRGGANEQFF	TGTGCCAGCAGTTTCGACAGGGGTGGTGCCAATGAGCAGTTCTTC
TRBV5-1	TRBJ2-7	-	TRBD2	CASSLDDGRFSGEQYF	TGCGCCAGCAGCTTGGATGACGGGAGGTTCTCCGGGGAGCAGTACTTC
TRBV6-2/TRBV6-3	TRBJ1-5	many	TRBD1	CASSRIAGTGSQPQHF	TGTGCCAGCAGCCGTATTGCCGGGACAGGGTCCCAGCCCCAGCATTTT
TRBV20-1	TRBJ1-3	few	TRBD1	CSAEDRGGNTIYF	TGCAGTGCTGAGGACAGGGGAGGAAACACCATATATTTT
TRBV29-1	TRBJ2-7	many	TRBD2	CSVEASGYEQYF	TGCAGCGTTGAAGCTAGCGGGTACGAGCAGTACTTC
TRBV12-3/TRBV12-4	TRBJ1-3	many	TRBD1	CASSPGTVGNTIYF	TGTGCCAGCAGCCCGGGGACAGTTGGAAACACCATATATTTT
TRBV24-1	TRBJ1-5	-	-	CATSDTTQPQHF	TGTGCCACCAGTGATACGACACAGCCCCAGCATTTT
TRBV7-7	TRBJ2-2	-	-	CASSLGVQAGELFF	TGTGCCAGCAGCTTAGGAGTACAGGCCGGGGAGCTGTTTTTT
TRBV6-1	TRBJ2-4	-	-	CASSRRVAKNIQYF	TGTGCCAGCAGCCGCCGGGTAGCCAAAAACATTCAGTACTTC
TRBV5-6	TRBJ1-4	few	-	CASSLGREVNEKLFF	TGTGCCAGCAGCCTTGGCCGGGAAGTTAATGAAAAACTGTTTTTT
TRBV7-9	TRBJ2-7	many	-	CASSLEDGPYEQYF	TGTGCCAGCAGCTTAGAGGACGGACCCTACGAGCAGTACTTC
TRBV5-1	TRBJ2-3	many	-	CASQGAADTQYF	TGCGCCAGCCAAGGGGCGGCAGATACGCAGTATTTT